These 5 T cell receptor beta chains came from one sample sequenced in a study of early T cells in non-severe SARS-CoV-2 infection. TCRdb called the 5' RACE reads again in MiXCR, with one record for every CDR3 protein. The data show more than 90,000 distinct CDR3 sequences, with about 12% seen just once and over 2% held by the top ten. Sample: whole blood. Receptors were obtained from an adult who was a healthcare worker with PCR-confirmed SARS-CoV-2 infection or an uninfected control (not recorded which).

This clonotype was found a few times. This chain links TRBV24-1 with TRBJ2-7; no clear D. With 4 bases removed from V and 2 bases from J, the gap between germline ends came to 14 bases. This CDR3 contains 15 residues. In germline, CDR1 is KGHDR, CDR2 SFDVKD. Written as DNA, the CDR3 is TGTGCCACCAGTGAAGGGCTAGTCGGCCCCTACGAGCAGTACTTC. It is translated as CATSEGLVGPYEQYF.

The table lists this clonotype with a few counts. The DNA of the CDR3 is TGTGCCAGCAGCGCGTCTAAGGCCACTGAAGCTTTCTTT. Amino acid sequence: CASSASKATEAFF. The gene calls are TRBV7-9 and TRBJ1-1; unclear D gene. CDR3 length equals 13 residues. Per the germline V gene, CDR1 is SEHNR and CDR2 is FQNEAQ (reference sequence). Trimming removed 5 bases from V and 4 bases from J, with 11 bases in between.

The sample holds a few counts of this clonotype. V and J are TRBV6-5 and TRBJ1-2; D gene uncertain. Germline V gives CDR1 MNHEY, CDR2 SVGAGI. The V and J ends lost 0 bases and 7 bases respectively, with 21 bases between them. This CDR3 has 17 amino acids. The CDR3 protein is CASSYSANQAGALGYTF. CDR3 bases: TGTGCCAGCAGTTACTCTGCTAATCAGGCAGGAGCCCTTGGCTACACCTTC.

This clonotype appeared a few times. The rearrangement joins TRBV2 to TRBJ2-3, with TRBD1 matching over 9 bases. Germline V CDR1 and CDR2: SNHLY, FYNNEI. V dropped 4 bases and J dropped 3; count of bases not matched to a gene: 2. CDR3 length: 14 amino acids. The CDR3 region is CASSGDRATDTQYF. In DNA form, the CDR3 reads TGTGCCAGCAGTGGGGACAGGGCAACAGATACGCAGTATTTT.

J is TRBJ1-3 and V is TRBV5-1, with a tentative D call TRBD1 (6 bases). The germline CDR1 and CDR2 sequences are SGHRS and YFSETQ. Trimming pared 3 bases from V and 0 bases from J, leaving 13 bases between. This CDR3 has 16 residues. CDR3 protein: CASSSMSQGSGNTIYF. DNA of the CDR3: TGCGCCAGCAGCTCGATGTCACAGGGCTCTGGAAACACCATATATTTT.